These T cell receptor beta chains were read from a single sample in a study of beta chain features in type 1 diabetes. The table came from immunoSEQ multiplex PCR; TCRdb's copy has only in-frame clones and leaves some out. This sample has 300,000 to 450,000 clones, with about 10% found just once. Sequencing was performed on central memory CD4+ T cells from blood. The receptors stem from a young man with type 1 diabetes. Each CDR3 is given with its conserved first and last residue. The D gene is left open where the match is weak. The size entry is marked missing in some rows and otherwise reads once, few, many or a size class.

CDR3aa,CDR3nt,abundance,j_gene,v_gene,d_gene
CAWSKRYTEAFF,TGTGCCTGGAGTAAGAGATACACTGAAGCTTTCTTT,few,TRBJ1-1,TRBV30,-
CSIQNTEAFF,TGCAGCATCCAGAACACTGAAGCTTTCTTT,few,TRBJ1-1,TRBV29-1,-
CASSSLAGGPRGETQYF,TGTGCCAGCAGCTCCCTAGCGGGAGGCCCCAGGGGGGAGACCCAGTACTTC,few,TRBJ2-5,TRBV5-4,TRBD2
CASSQLSRTAGRLSGNTIYF,TGCGCCAGCAGTCAATTGTCCAGGACAGCAGGGAGACTCTCTGGAAACACCATATATTTT,-,TRBJ1-3,TRBV23-1,-
CASSTASGGNEQFF,TGCGCCAGCAGTACGGCTAGCGGGGGGAATGAGCAGTTCTTC,-,TRBJ2-1,TRBV5-1,TRBD2
CASSPAISNQPQHF,TGTGCCAGCAGTCCCGCAATAAGCAATCAGCCCCAGCATTTT,-,TRBJ1-5,TRBV27,-
CASSSLNYGYTF,TGTGCCAGCAGCTCTTTAAACTATGGCTACACCTTC,many,TRBJ1-2,TRBV28,-
CASSYSILGRNGYTF,TGTGCCAGCAGTTACTCGATACTCGGCAGAAATGGCTACACCTTC,-,TRBJ1-2,TRBV6-5,-
CASRQGWGAFF,TGTGCCAGCAGGCAGGGGTGGGGAGCTTTCTTT,-,TRBJ1-1,TRBV6-1,-
CASTWGNRQETQYF,TGTGCCAGCACCTGGGGGAACAGGCAAGAGACCCAGTACTTC,few,TRBJ2-5,TRBV6-1,-
CASSAGQVAQYF,TGTGCCAGCAGCGCCGGACAGGTTGCGCAGTATTTT,-,TRBJ2-3,TRBV7-6,TRBD1
CSVGRTDPYEQYF,TGCAGCGTTGGACGGACCGACCCCTACGAGCAGTACTTC,-,TRBJ2-7,TRBV29-1,-
CASSGRRQGATDTQYF,TGCGCCAGCAGTGGGCGACGACAGGGGGCCACAGATACGCAGTATTTT,-,TRBJ2-3,TRBV5-1,TRBD1
CASSSPGTANTEAFF,TGTGCCAGCAGTTCCCCCGGGACGGCGAACACTGAAGCTTTCTTT,-,TRBJ1-1,TRBV28,-
CASSYGQGAGQPQHF,TGTGCCAGCAGTTACGGACAGGGGGCGGGTCAGCCCCAGCATTTT,-,TRBJ1-5,TRBV6-6,TRBD1
CASSPLAGGIYREQFF,TGTGCCAGCAGTCCCCTAGCGGGAGGGATTTATCGTGAGCAGTTCTTC,-,TRBJ2-1,TRBV27,TRBD2
CASSAGRYEQYF,TGTGCCAGCAGCGCCGGCCGCTACGAGCAGTACTTC,-,TRBJ2-7,TRBV7-3,-
CASSSRTGWEEQYF,TGTGCCAGCAGCTCAAGGACGGGATGGGAAGAGCAGTACTTC,few,TRBJ2-7,TRBV11-1,-
CASSESGYTGELFF,TGTGCCAGCAGTGAATCCGGTTACACCGGGGAGCTGTTTTTT,few,TRBJ2-2,TRBV25-1,-
CASTPGGGYEQYF,TGTGCCAGCACCCCTGGGGGCGGCTACGAGCAGTACTTC,few,TRBJ2-7,TRBV27,-
CASSSQSWETQYF,TGTGCCAGCAGCTCCCAGAGCTGGGAGACCCAGTACTTC,few,TRBJ2-5,TRBV7-3,-
CASSSFIRVREETQYF,TGTGCCAGCAGCTCGTTTATCAGGGTCCGAGAAGAGACCCAGTACTTC,few,TRBJ2-5,TRBV11-1,-
CASSIDSNQPQHF,TGCGCCAGCAGCATCGACAGCAATCAGCCCCAGCATTTT,-,TRBJ1-5,TRBV5-1,-
CASSVELTGTSGINEQFF,TGTGCCAGCAGCGTAGAGCTCACCGGGACTAGCGGGATCAATGAGCAGTTCTTC,-,TRBJ2-1,TRBV9,TRBD2
CASSTPTGTPNTGELFF,TGTGCCAGTAGTACCCCAACAGGCACTCCGAACACCGGGGAGCTGTTTTTT,few,TRBJ2-2,TRBV19,-
CASSLNPEGDGYTF,TGTGCCAGCAGCTTAAACCCTGAAGGGGACGGCTACACCTTC,few,TRBJ1-2,TRBV11-2,-
CASSTHRASYEQYF,TGTGCCAGCAGTACCCACAGGGCCTCCTACGAGCAGTACTTC,few,TRBJ2-7,TRBV6-1,-
CASTQEGESTDTQYF,TGTGCCAGCACCCAGGAGGGGGAGAGCACAGATACGCAGTATTTT,few,TRBJ2-3,TRBV27,-
CASTTERDRAYNEQFF,TGTGCCAGCACCACGGAACGGGACAGGGCCTACAATGAGCAGTTCTTC,many,TRBJ2-1,TRBV11-3,TRBD1
CASSQAGGLNTGELFF,TGTGCCAGCAGCCAAGCCGGGGGCCTGAACACCGGGGAGCTGTTTTTT,few,TRBJ2-2,TRBV4-1,-
CASSLVGNRKSAAMEQFF,TGTGCCAGCAGCTTAGTGGGGAATCGGAAGTCCGCCGCAATGGAGCAGTTCTTC,few,TRBJ2-1,TRBV7-2,-
CASSFRPGDIPGANVLTF,TGTGCCAGCAGCTTTCGACCAGGGGACATCCCCGGGGCCAACGTCCTGACTTTC,few,TRBJ2-6,TRBV5-5,-
CASSPPPSGNEQYF,TGTGCCAGCTCACCACCCCCTAGCGGGAACGAGCAGTACTTC,-,TRBJ2-7,TRBV18,TRBD2
CASTYQRQGDQPQHF,TGTGCCAGCACATACCAGCGACAGGGGGATCAGCCCCAGCATTTT,-,TRBJ1-5,TRBV6-6,TRBD1
CASSTSDTSSGNTIYF,TGCGCCAGCAGCACCTCGGACACCTCCTCTGGAAACACCATATATTTT,few,TRBJ1-3,TRBV5-1,-
CASSHPGQGWDGYTF,TGCGCCAGCAGCCATCCGGGACAGGGGTGGGATGGCTACACCTTC,-,TRBJ1-2,TRBV4-1,TRBD1
CASSSVFQETLNYGYTF,TGTGCCAGCTCATCCGTCTTTCAGGAGACCCTAAACTATGGCTACACCTTC,many,TRBJ1-2,TRBV18,-
CASNTGGQETQYF,TGTGCCAGCAATACGGGGGGTCAAGAGACCCAGTACTTC,few,TRBJ2-5,TRBV6-1,TRBD2
CASSVDLLGVQYF,TGTGCCAGCAGCGTAGACCTCCTCGGGGTGCAGTACTTC,-,TRBJ2-7,TRBV9,-
CASSFKGLKAYEQYF,TGTGCCAGCAGCTTTAAGGGACTCAAGGCCTACGAGCAGTACTTC,-,TRBJ2-7,TRBV5-8,-
CATESTGGGSYEQYF,TGTGCCACCGAATCGACAGGGGGCGGAAGCTACGAGCAGTACTTC,-,TRBJ2-7,TRBV28,TRBD1
CASSQMGGDPQYF,TGCGCCAGCAGCCAAATGGGTGGGGATCCGCAGTATTTT,few,TRBJ2-3,TRBV5-1,-
CSVLFGNTIYF,TGCAGCGTCCTGTTCGGAAACACCATATATTTT,few,TRBJ1-3,TRBV29-1,-
CASSWTSGESYEQYF,TGTGCCAGCAGTTGGACTAGCGGGGAGAGCTACGAGCAGTACTTC,few,TRBJ2-7,TRBV11-2,TRBD2
CASSAPGNTEAFF,TGTGCCAGCTCAGCCCCAGGGAACACTGAAGCTTTCTTT,few,TRBJ1-1,TRBV18,-
CASSLEPRGQGRDNEQFF,TGCGCCAGCAGCTTGGAACCCAGAGGACAGGGGCGGGACAATGAGCAGTTCTTC,-,TRBJ2-1,TRBV5-1,TRBD1
CASNNEQFQPQHF,TGTGCCAGCAATAATGAGCAGTTTCAGCCCCAGCATTTT,-,TRBJ1-5,TRBV6-1,-
CASSEQGYEQYF,TGTGCCAGCAGTGAACAGGGTTACGAGCAGTACTTC,many,TRBJ2-7,TRBV2,-
CASRTGGNTGELFF,TGCGCCAGCAGGACAGGGGGGAACACCGGGGAGCTGTTTTTT,-,TRBJ2-2,TRBV4-1,TRBD1
CASSLVVKGPYNEQFF,TGTGCCAGCAGCTTGGTGGTGAAAGGCCCCTACAATGAGCAGTTCTTC,few,TRBJ2-1,TRBV5-8,-
CAWSVTGTPVQYF,TGTGCCTGGAGCGTTACCGGGACTCCAGTGCAGTACTTC,-,TRBJ2-7,TRBV30,-
CASSFSTSDTGELFF,TGCGCCAGCAGCTTTTCGACTAGCGACACCGGGGAGCTGTTTTTT,-,TRBJ2-2,TRBV5-1,TRBD2
CASSFLGSVYDEQFF,TGTGCCAGCAGCTTTTTGGGGTCGGTGTACGATGAGCAGTTCTTC,-,TRBJ2-1,TRBV5-6,-
CASSFQGQGTEAFF,TGTGCCAGCAGCTTCCAAGGGCAGGGCACTGAAGCTTTCTTT,-,TRBJ1-1,TRBV7-9,-
CASSSDWEEKLFF,TGTGCCAGCAGCTCGGATTGGGAGGAAAAACTGTTTTTT,many,TRBJ1-4,TRBV13,-